These 20 T cell receptor beta chains share one sample of origin, sequenced in a study of blood T cells in healthy people across ages. It was with a sample-barcoded 5' primer and a J-beta primer mix that a second PCR of roughly 7 to 12 cycles was run. TCRdb analysed the 5' RACE reads with MiXCR anew, one entry per CDR3 protein. Of 550,000 to 650,000 distinct CDR3 sequences listed, approximately 30% are singletons. Sequencing input: blood. These receptor sequences come from a woman aged 80 or older in good health.

This rearrangement joins TRBV20-1 to TRBJ1-6, with D possibly TRBD1 on 5 matching bases. V shed 5 bases and J shed 5 bases, with 19 bases lying between them. Germline values: CDR1 DFQATT, CDR2 SNEGSKA (reference sequence). The CDR3 runs 16 residues. This CDR3 reads CSARTQGGSNNSPLHF. The CDR3 nucleotides are TGCAGTGCTCGGACGCAGGGAGGGAGTAATAATTCACCCCTCCACTTT.

There are many counts of this clonotype. The V gene is TRBV12-3 or TRBV12-4, the J gene TRBJ1-5; D possibly corresponds to TRBD1 (5 bases). The CDR3 has 18 amino acids. The ends were cut back, 4 bases at V and 0 bases at J, with 19 bases in the middle. The CDR3 nucleotides are TGTGCCAGCAGTTCGGCCCCGGCGGGGCGGGATAGCAATCAGCCCCAGCATTTT. Residues: CASSSAPAGRDSNQPQHF.

The chain links TRBV6-2 or TRBV6-3 to TRBJ1-5; maybe TRBD1 (5 bases). The germline gives CDR1 MNHEY, CDR2 SVGEGT. The CDR3 has 15 residues. V lost 1 base and J lost 1, with 8 bases in between. The CDR3 is CASSYFSGSNQPQHF. For the CDR3, the DNA is TGTGCCAGCAGTTACTTTTCAGGGAGCAATCAGCCCCAGCATTTT.

V and J are TRBV30 and TRBJ1-1, with D unclear. The CDR3 consists of 14 residues. Per the germline V gene, CDR1 is GTSNPN and CDR2 is SVGIG (reference sequence). The V end lost 5 bases, the J end lost 10 bases, and 23 bases lay between the germline ends. Here the CDR3 DNA reads TGTGCCTGGGGTAGAGTTGGAAGGGAAAAAGGAGCTTTCTTT. Translation gives CAWGRVGREKGAFF.

This clonotype was picked up a small number of times. A much bigger clone sits one base away, suggesting this may be a read error. The chain links TRBV20-1 to TRBJ2-5; 7 bases align to TRBD2. The CDR3 is 15 amino acids. From germline, CDR1 is DFQATT and CDR2 SNEGSKA (reference sequence). In nucleotides, the CDR3 is TGCAGTGCTAGAGCCCAGCGGGGTTACCAAGGGACCCAGTACTTC. It is translated as CSARAQRGYQGTQYF.

This clonotype was counted many times. The gene calls are TRBV27 and TRBJ2-3; D might be TRBD1 (5 bases). Germline V gene data show CDR1 as MNHEY and CDR2 as SMNVEV (reference sequence). Trimming cost V 4 bases and J 1 base, with 15 bases left between them. This CDR3 contains 16 residues. The CDR3 loop is CASSSPLSRGTDTQYF. The CDR3 bases are TGTGCCAGCAGTTCTCCCCTCTCCAGGGGCACAGATACGCAGTATTTT.

There are a few counts of this clonotype. J is TRBJ1-1 and V is TRBV20-1, with D tentatively TRBD1 (6 bases). The germline CDR1 and CDR2 sequences are DFQATT and SNEGSKA (reference sequence). CDR3 size: 16 residues. The ends were cut back, 0 bases at V and 3 bases at J, with 17 bases in the middle. The CDR3 bases are TGCAGTGCTAGAGACCTACAGGGCTCGGGGGACACTGAAGCTTTCTTT. This translates into CSARDLQGSGDTEAFF.

Concerning this clonotype itself: This CDR3 fails to terminate in the conserved phenylalanine or tryptophan, so it likely reflects a read error. The CDR3 is CASSSRASTDVQYS. The CDR3 DNA reads TGTGCCAGCAGTTCTAGAGCTAGCACAGATGTGCAGTATTCT. V and J are TRBV12-3 or TRBV12-4 and TRBJ2-3; TRBD2 is a possible D gene (5 bases). Trimming removed 4 bases at V and 11 bases at J, with 19 bases between. This CDR3 is built from 14 residues.

This clonotype has ten or more counts. The rearrangement uses TRBV5-1 and TRBJ2-6; D possibly matches TRBD1 or TRBD2 (5 bases each). CDR1 and CDR2 from the germline V gene are SGHRS and YFSETQ. The CDR3 consists of 17 residues. V was clipped by 3 bases and J by 0 bases, with 13 bases between them. CDR3 loop: CASSSPGPSSGANVLTF. The CDR3 DNA is TGCGCCAGCAGCTCCCCGGGACCAAGCTCTGGGGCCAACGTCCTGACTTTC.

This clonotype has just a few counts. Just one base apart from a much larger clone, this may be a read error. The chain carries TRBV20-1 and TRBJ1-2, with D perhaps TRBD1 (5 bases). V was pared by 1 base and J by 7 bases, with 13 bases between. Germline CDR1 DFQATT, CDR2 SNEGSKA (reference sequence). The CDR3 is made up of 13 amino acids. The CDR3 reads CSARAPGAVGYTF. As DNA, the CDR3 is TGCAGTGCTAGAGCCCCCGGGGCCGTTGGCTACACCTTC.

This clonotype was recorded at least ten times. The rearrangement links TRBV7-2 to TRBJ1-6; 9 nucleotides match TRBD1. The CDR3 extends over 17 amino acids. Germline loops: CDR1 SGHTA, CDR2 FQGNSA. V lost 4 bases and J lost 0; bases outside the gene matches: 4. CDR3 nucleotide sequence: TGTGCCAGCAGCTACAGGGGGCGAGACTCCTATAATTCACCCCTCCACTTT. It encodes CASSYRGRDSYNSPLHF. Full variable domain (missing parts from reference TRBV7-2 and TRBJ1-6): GAGVSQSPSNKVTEKGKDVELRCDPISGHTALYWYRQSLGQGLEFLIYFQGNSAPDKSGLPSDRFSAERTGGSVSTLTIQRTQQEDSAVYLCASSYRGRDSYNSPLHFGNGTRLTVT.

This clonotype was recorded once. The chain employs TRBV11-2 and TRBJ2-5; no firm D call. The J call may be incorrect, as the DNA end agrees better with TRBJ2-7. CDR3 length equals 14 residues. From germline, CDR1 is SGHAT and CDR2 FQNNGV. Here the CDR3 DNA reads TGTGCCAGCAGCCCCTCGGCAGTACCCAACGAGCAGTACTTC. Protein sequence: CASSPSAVPNEQYF.

This clonotype occurred a few times. CDR3 coding DNA: TGTGCCAGCAGCTTAGTCTCAGGGGCCAATTCACCCCTCCACTTT. Protein product: CASSLVSGANSPLHF. The gene calls are TRBV11-2 and TRBJ1-6; D might be TRBD1 (6 bases). Germline V lookup: CDR1 SGHAT, CDR2 FQNNGV. The CDR3 totals 15 residues. V was shortened by 1 base and J by 7 bases, with 11 bases between the two germline ends.

Ten or more counts support this clonotype. V is TRBV30 and J is TRBJ2-5; D not certain. This CDR3 spans 12 amino acids. V lost 2 bases to trimming and J lost 7 bases, with 11 bases between them. The germline V gene encodes CDR1 GTSNPN and CDR2 SVGIG (reference sequence). CDR3 sequence: CAWSPNGWTQYF. Written as DNA, the CDR3 is TGTGCCTGGAGTCCTAACGGGTGGACCCAGTACTTC.

This clonotype was recorded at least ten times. The rearrangement uses TRBV3-1 and TRBJ1-2; D is possibly TRBD1 (5 bases). With 0 bases removed from V and 7 bases from J, the gap between germline ends came to 15 bases. From germline, CDR1 is LGHDT and CDR2 YNNKEL (reference sequence). This CDR3 region has 15 residues. CDR3 nucleotides: TGTGCCAGCAGCCAAGAAAAAGGGCAGGGAGGTGGCTACACCTTC. Translation: CASSQEKGQGGGYTF.

The sample holds a few counts of this clonotype. The chain is built from TRBV11-2 and TRBJ2-1; TRBD2 aligns across 7 bases. Germline CDR1 reads SGHAT; CDR2 reads FQNNGV. V trimming: 5 bases; J trimming: 10 bases; junction bases outside the gene matches: 11. CDR3 size: 14 residues. CDR3 in DNA: TGTGCCAGCAGCCCAGAGGTGGCGGGGGTCGAGCAGTTCTTC. It yields the protein CASSPEVAGVEQFF.

To note about this clonotype: A much larger clone is a single base away; this may be a read error. This CDR3 is CSARDSMGYGGYTF. In DNA, the CDR3 is TGCAGTGCTAGAGATAGTATGGGATACGGCGGCTACACCTTC. The genes are TRBV20-1 and TRBJ1-2; D is undetermined. Germline CDR1 is DFQATT and CDR2 is SNEGSKA (reference sequence). V lost 0 bases and J lost 8, with 16 bases in between. The CDR3 length is 14 residues.

This clonotype showed up many times. The chain combines TRBV6-6 with TRBJ2-3; no firm D call. The V end was cut by 2 bases, the J end by 5 bases, with 14 bases between. Germline-derived CDR1 and CDR2 are MNHNY and SVGAGI (reference sequence). The CDR3 consists of 15 residues. The CDR3 is CASSYGSRNGDTQYF. CDR3 bases: TGTGCCAGCAGTTACGGCAGTCGAAATGGAGATACGCAGTATTTT.

CDR3 region: CSAPLRPSGGISTDTQYF. CDR3 bases: TGCAGTGCCCCGTTACGGCCTAGCGGGGGGATAAGCACAGATACGCAGTATTTT. This sequence joins TRBV20-1 and TRBJ2-3; 11 nucleotides agree with TRBD2. The CDR3 length is 18 residues. Germline assignment: CDR1 DFQATT and CDR2 SNEGSKA (reference sequence). The ends lost 6 bases at V and 0 bases at J; junction bases unmatched: 14.

Comment on this clonotype: This may come from a read error, since a much larger clone is one base off. This chain links TRBV5-1 with TRBJ2-3; possibly TRBD1 for D (5 bases). This CDR3 has 14 residues. CDR1 is SGHRS, CDR2 YFSETQ, per germline. The CDR3 nucleotides are TGCGCCAGCAGCCCTCTTGATGGCACAGGTACGCAGTATTTT. Protein: CASSPLDGTGTQYF.